This is a list of T cell receptor beta chains from one sample in a study of beta chain features in type 1 diabetes. The method was immunoSEQ multiplex PCR; TCRdb's version includes in-frame clones alone and lacks a portion of them. The sample consists of about 350,000 clones, around a fifth of them appearing once. What was sequenced was naive CD4+ T cells from blood. The receptors were sampled from a woman between 18 and 30 years old in good health. The CDR3 runs from the conserved cysteine through the conserved F or W. The D gene is left open where the match is weak. Clone size, where shown, is once, few, many, or a class for clones that have expanded.

j_call d_call v_call cdr3_length clone_size cdr3_aa cdr3_nt
TRBJ1-1 TRBD1 TRBV30 13 few CAWSGTGGTEAFF TGTGCCTGGAGTGGGACAGGGGGCACTGAAGCTTTCTTT
TRBJ2-1 NA TRBV9 13 few CASSVDVVSAKFF TGTGCCAGCAGCGTAGACGTAGTAAGCGCGAAGTTCTTC
TRBJ2-7 NA TRBV18 14 NA CASSPPPGAYEQYF TGTGCCAGCTCACCACCGCCGGGTGCGTACGAGCAGTACTTC
TRBJ2-3 NA TRBV6-5 14 few CASSNEARDQVGNF TGTGCCAGCAGTAACGAAGCCCGTGATCAGGTCGGGAATTTT
TRBJ1-2 NA TRBV15 14 NA CATSRDRGHLGYTF TGTGCCACCAGCAGAGATCGGGGACATCTGGGCTACACCTTC
TRBJ2-5 NA TRBV4-3 16 NA CASSPGRLLRVETQYF TGCGCCAGCAGCCCCGGGCGCCTTCTGAGGGTAGAGACCCAGTACTTC
TRBJ1-2 NA TRBV5-1 14 NA CASSLDPGDYGYTF TGCGCCAGCAGCTTGGATCCGGGGGACTATGGCTACACCTTC
TRBJ2-3 TRBD2 TRBV6-4 14 NA CASSETSATDTQYF TGTGCCAGCAGCGAGACTAGCGCCACAGATACGCAGTATTTT
TRBJ2-7 TRBD1 TRBV7-9 15 NA CASSFRDRGIYEQYF TGTGCCAGCAGTTTCCGGGACAGGGGTATCTACGAGCAGTACTTC
TRBJ2-1 NA TRBV11-2 15 NA CASSLRLASYNEQFF TGTGCCAGCAGCTTAAGGCTAGCGTCTTACAATGAGCAGTTCTTC
TRBJ2-7 TRBD1 TRBV4-1 15 NA CASSLAGTGTYEQYF TGCGCCAGCAGCCTTGCCGGGACAGGGACCTACGAGCAGTACTTC
TRBJ2-1 NA TRBV2 14 few CASRRLGARDEQFF TGTGCCAGCCGGAGACTGGGGGCGCGGGATGAGCAGTTCTTC
TRBJ2-1 TRBD2 TRBV29-1 13 once CSAKAGSAGEQFF TGCAGCGCTAAAGCGGGGTCGGCGGGTGAGCAGTTCTTC
TRBJ1-1 NA TRBV5-1 13 NA CASRLGGATEAFF TGCGCCAGCAGGCTGGGAGGGGCCACTGAAGCTTTCTTT
TRBJ2-2 TRBD1 TRBV11-1 17 NA CASSPTPGTGGSGELFF TGTGCCAGCAGCCCGACCCCCGGGACAGGGGGCAGCGGGGAGCTGTTTTTT
TRBJ1-2 TRBD1 TRBV2 14 few CASSEPGQGVRYTF TGTGCCAGCAGTGAACCGGGACAGGGAGTTCGCTACACCTTC
TRBJ1-2 TRBD1 TRBV7-2 14 few CASSFQTGDPGYTF TGTGCCAGCAGCTTTCAGACAGGGGACCCTGGCTACACCTTC
TRBJ1-1 NA TRBV9 13 NA CASSVEAGTEAFF TGTGCCAGCAGCGTAGAGGCGGGCACTGAAGCTTTCTTT
TRBJ1-1 NA TRBV30 14 NA CAWSVGGSGTEAFF TGTGCCTGGAGTGTAGGAGGGAGCGGCACTGAAGCTTTCTTT
TRBJ2-4 TRBD1 TRBV18 15 NA CASTPGQGSLNIQYF TGTGCCAGCACACCGGGACAGGGGAGTTTAAACATTCAGTACTTC
TRBJ1-5 TRBD1 TRBV25-1 13 NA CASGDREGQPQHF TGTGCCAGCGGGGACAGGGAAGGCCAGCCCCAGCATTTT
TRBJ1-1 NA TRBV11-2 12 few CASSSVGGEAFF TGTGCCAGCAGCTCCGTGGGGGGGGAAGCTTTCTTT
TRBJ2-1 TRBD2 TRBV28 15 NA CASSLGAAGDNEQFF TGTGCCAGCAGTTTGGGAGCAGCGGGGGACAATGAGCAGTTCTTC
TRBJ1-1 NA TRBV11-2 14 few CASSPGSRKTEAFF TGTGCCAGCAGCCCGGGGTCCCGAAAGACTGAAGCTTTCTTT
TRBJ1-2 NA TRBV5-4 14 NA CASSPVGGDYGYTF TGTGCCAGCAGCCCGGTGGGGGGTGACTATGGCTACACCTTC
TRBJ1-6 NA TRBV30 15 NA CAWSPDRTNNSPLHF TGTGCCTGGAGTCCAGACAGGACAAATAATTCACCCCTCCACTTT
TRBJ2-3 NA TRBV5-5 13 NA CASSSYRADTQYF TGTGCCAGCAGCTCCTACAGGGCAGATACGCAGTATTTT
TRBJ2-6 NA TRBV5-1 17 NA CASSPTTTGSGANVLTF TGCGCCAGCAGCCCGACCACGACAGGTTCCGGGGCCAACGTCCTGACTTTC
TRBJ1-2 NA TRBV20-1 11 NA CSVYRVGGYTF TGCAGTGTCTACAGGGTAGGAGGCTACACCTTC
TRBJ2-1 TRBD2 TRBV4-1 17 few CASSQEDLAGGVNEQFF TGCGCCAGCAGCCAAGAGGACCTAGCGGGAGGTGTCAATGAGCAGTTCTTC
TRBJ2-1 NA TRBV6-6 14 few CASSYSLGRDEQFF TGTGCCAGCAGTTACTCGCTGGGTCGGGATGAGCAGTTCTTC
TRBJ1-1 NA TRBV5-1 13 NA CASSIQGNTEAFF TGCGCCAGCAGCATACAGGGGAACACTGAAGCTTTCTTT